Below, one TCR beta chain is given with its context. The CDR3 extends over 14 amino acids. V gave up 5 bases and J gave up 13 bases; unmatched junction bases: 16. Germline CDR1 and CDR2: MNHEY and SMNVEV (reference sequence). The data originate from a study of T cell responses to AZD1222 COVID-19 vaccine. Generated by immunoSEQ multiplex PCR, the TCRdb table keeps only in-frame clones and is missing some. Of approximately 100,000 clones listed, approximately 96% are singletons. The receptor's source is an adult in good health. The chain carries TRBV27 and TRBJ2-7; 8 nucleotides align to TRBD2. Sequencing was performed on peripheral blood, taken on day 0 of AZD1222 vaccination. Here the CDR3 DNA reads TGTGCCAGCAGTCCTACGGAATTCCCGGGACTAGGTTACTTC. Amino acids: CASSPTEFPGLGYF.